The T cell receptor beta chain under discussion was sequenced for a study of blood T cells in healthy people across ages. Notes on the study in general: Because sorting was not performed, PBMCs prevented conclusive naive versus antigen-experienced comparison. Whereas aged donors had fewer naive CD4+ cells, long-lived donors had more of them and higher diversity.

This clonotype occurred once. Its antigen is unknown. For the second PCR, which ran for about 7 to 12 cycles, a sample-barcoded 5' primer and a J-beta primer mix were used. Template switching added a 12-random-nucleotide identifier to every cDNA molecule. Using its own MiXCR run on the 5' RACE reads, TCRdb lists one record per CDR3 protein. The sample shows 1.5 million to 2 million distinct CDR3 sequences, about 50% of them seen only once. The donors, healthy Caucasians from Russia, were aged about 6 to 90. CDR3 size: 15 residues. Germline V gene data show CDR1 as DFQATT and CDR2 as SNEGSKA (reference sequence). V shed 3 bases and J shed 1 base, with 15 bases lying between them.

Sequencing input: blood. The gene calls are TRBV20-1 and TRBJ1-1; weak D call: TRBD1 (5 bases). This receptor was taken from a woman aged 40 to 55 in good health. The CDR3 sequence: CSASTLGAANTEAFF. Here the CDR3 DNA reads TGCAGTGCTAGCACTCTAGGGGCGGCGAACACTGAAGCTTTCTTT.